The clone carrying this T cell receptor beta chain has a handful of counts. Its specificity is unknown. The sample comes from a study of T cell repertoires in aging, cancer and after chemotherapy. Findings of the study overall: Compared with age-matched healthy donors, untreated hematological or solid cancer patients showed higher blood TCR clonality.

Peripheral blood genomic DNA, not sorted cells or RNA, was the template. A mixed TRB-A/B primer pool amplified rearranged TRB by multiplex touch-down PCR. One entry per CDR3 protein results from TCRdb running MiXCR on the multiplex PCR reads. The sample holds 1,600 or so distinct CDR3 sequences; under 40% are singletons and the top ten take 37%. Losses at the gene ends were 4 bases for V and 0 bases for J; bases not matched to a gene: 7. The CDR3 length is 16 residues. From germline, CDR1 is MNHNS and CDR2 SASEGT. This TCR came from a human donor with a solid tumor. Sequencing was done on a sample of blood. This chain joins TRBV6-1 and TRBJ1-2; 8 positions match TRBD1. In DNA, the CDR3 is TGTGCCAGCAGTGCCACCGCGACAGGGGCTAACTATGGCTACACCTTC. This sequence encodes CASSATATGANYGYTF.